A few counts support the clone carrying this TCR beta chain. Its specificity is unknown. MiXCR was run by TCRdb on the 5' RACE reads, yielding one entry per CDR3 protein. The sample has 170,000 or so distinct CDR3 sequences, around 9.7% seen once; the top ten hold under 40%. The sample is drawn from a study of T cells after yellow fever vaccination. Study-wide results and caveats: It was the secondary response that reached its peak faster, day 5 versus 15, but it was weaker.

Germline trimming cut 4 bases from V and 0 bases from J; bases unmatched to any gene: 14. The length of the CDR3 is 18 residues. Germline V gene data show CDR1 as MGHRA and CDR2 as YSYEKL. This sequence joins TRBV4-1 and TRBJ1-1; TRBD1 matches 7 bases. This specimen consisted of CD8+ T cells sorted from PBMCs, obtained 45 days after the yellow fever booster vaccination. This clonotype was sampled from a young man who received the YFV17D yellow fever vaccine. CDR3 in DNA: TGCGCCAGCAGCCCATGGTGGCAGGGGGGAACATTGAACACTGAAGCTTTCTTT. Amino acids: CASSPWWQGGTLNTEAFF.